These T cell receptor beta chains were read from a single sample in a study of blood T cell repertoires in COVID-19. Only in-frame clones appear in the TCRdb table, and some are missing; sequencing was by immunoSEQ multiplex PCR. The profile covers roughly 450,000 clones, with less than 95% appearing a single time and approximately 0.65% taken by the ten largest. Sequenced material: PBMCs or T cells enriched from blood (not recorded which). The receptors were gathered from a young man who had recovered from COVID-19. Both conserved end residues are part of each CDR3. Fields, in order: clone size, V gene, J gene, D gene, CDR3 protein, CDR3 DNA. The D gene is left open where the match is weak. Where a row states a size, it is once, few, many or the class of an expanded clone; other rows omit it.

.,TRBV28,TRBJ2-7,.,CASSLDKHPYEQYF,TGTGCCAGCAGCCTGGACAAACATCCCTACGAGCAGTACTTC
.,TRBV6-5,TRBJ2-2,.,CASRKVGENTGELFF,TGTGCCAGCAGGAAGGTAGGGGAGAACACCGGGGAGCTGTTTTTT
.,TRBV29-1,TRBJ1-1,TRBD1,CSALGTALNTEAFF,TGCAGCGCTCTCGGGACAGCCTTGAACACTGAAGCTTTCTTT
.,TRBV19,TRBJ2-3,.,CASSIADTQYF,TGTGCCAGTAGTATCGCAGATACGCAGTATTTT
.,TRBV29-1,TRBJ1-1,TRBD1,CSVADRGGTEAFF,TGCAGCGTTGCCGACAGGGGAGGCACTGAAGCTTTCTTT
.,TRBV5-1,TRBJ2-7,.,CASSLGQGSYEQYF,TGCGCCAGCAGCTTGGGACAAGGTTCCTACGAGCAGTACTTC
.,TRBV6-4,TRBJ1-6,.,CASSDSARNSPLHF,TGTGCCAGCAGTGACTCGGCCAGGAATTCACCCCTCCACTTT
.,TRBV27,TRBJ1-2,.,CASRTPGTSYGYTF,TGTGCCAGCAGGACCCCCGGGACATCTTATGGCTACACCTTC
.,TRBV7-3,TRBJ2-1,.,CASSLTEGGEQFF,TGTGCCAGCAGCTTAACGGAGGGCGGTGAGCAGTTCTTC
.,TRBV9,TRBJ2-2,.,CASSMAGVNTGELFF,TGTGCCAGCAGTATGGCAGGGGTAAACACCGGGGAGCTGTTTTTT
.,TRBV27,TRBJ1-1,.,CASSYKGVNTEAFF,TGTGCCAGCAGTTACAAGGGGGTGAACACTGAAGCTTTCTTT
.,TRBV28,TRBJ1-1,.,CASSSNTKKAFF,TGTGCCAGCAGTTCCAACACAAAAAAAGCTTTCTTT
few,TRBV7-9,TRBJ1-2,.,CASSLMKEGVEGYTF,TGTGCCAGCAGCTTAATGAAGGAGGGTGTTGAGGGCTACACCTTC
once,TRBV3-1/TRBV3-2,TRBJ1-5,.,CASSQDLSLQPQHF,TGTGCCAGCAGCCAAGATCTGAGTCTTCAGCCCCAGCATTTT
.,TRBV3-1/TRBV3-2,TRBJ1-5,TRBD1,CASSRRTGGGQPQHF,TGTGCCAGCAGCCGACGGACAGGGGGCGGTCAGCCCCAGCATTTT
.,TRBV19,TRBJ2-2,TRBD2,CASSMRLAGVTGELFF,TGTGCCAGTAGTATGCGACTAGCGGGAGTCACCGGGGAGCTGTTTTTT
.,TRBV7-2,TRBJ2-7,TRBD2,CASRGGGSSYEQYF,TGTGCCAGCAGGGGAGGCGGGAGCTCCTACGAGCAGTACTTC
once,TRBV10-2,TRBJ1-5,.,CASTYQPQHF,TGCGCCAGCACGTATCAGCCCCAGCATTTT
.,TRBV29-1,TRBJ1-2,.,CSVSGGNYGYTF,TGCAGCGTTTCGGGGGGTAACTATGGCTACACCTTC
.,TRBV20-1,TRBJ2-1,.,CSALYNEQFF,TGCAGTGCTCTCTATAATGAGCAGTTCTTC
.,TRBV10-3,TRBJ2-1,.,CAIRGGTADNEQFF,TGTGCCATCAGAGGGGGGACAGCCGACAATGAGCAGTTCTTC
.,TRBV25-1,TRBJ1-2,TRBD1,CASSGLGGQGKQLGGYTF,TGTGCCAGCAGTGGACTGGGGGGACAGGGGAAACAACTTGGGGGCTACACCTTC
.,TRBV30,TRBJ1-2,TRBD1,CAWSQGARYYGYTF,TGTGCCTGGAGTCAGGGGGCGCGGTACTATGGCTACACCTTC
.,TRBV4-1,TRBJ1-1,TRBD1,CASSQRGRGTWGTEAFF,TGCGCCAGCAGCCAACGGGGCAGGGGGACCTGGGGGACTGAAGCTTTCTTT
once,TRBV2,TRBJ1-5,TRBD1,CASSPGTGNQPQHF,TGTGCCAGCAGCCCAGGGACAGGCAATCAGCCCCAGCATTTT
.,TRBV12-3/TRBV12-4,TRBJ1-5,.,CASSFSRNQPQHF,TGTGCCAGCAGTTTTTCTCGGAATCAGCCCCAGCATTTT
.,TRBV6-1,TRBJ2-7,.,CASSELRGYEQYF,TGTGCCAGCAGTGAATTGAGAGGGTACGAGCAGTACTTC
.,TRBV7-2,TRBJ2-1,.,CASSLRVQPSATYYNEQFF,TGTGCCAGCAGCTTACGTGTTCAACCGTCCGCGACATACTACAATGAGCAGTTCTTC
.,TRBV24-1,TRBJ2-1,.,CATSVRGEQFF,TGTGCCACCAGTGTTAGGGGGGAGCAGTTCTTC
.,TRBV7-9,TRBJ1-1,.,CASSQALSGDTEAFF,TGTGCCAGCAGCCAAGCCCTCAGCGGTGACACTGAAGCTTTCTTT
.,TRBV3-1/TRBV3-2,TRBJ1-2,.,CASSLPTGLGGYTF,TGTGCCAGCAGCCTGCCCACAGGGCTGGGTGGCTACACCTTC
.,TRBV20-1,TRBJ1-1,TRBD1,CSARQGTEAFF,TGCAGTGCTCGACAGGGTACTGAAGCTTTCTTT
.,TRBV29-1,TRBJ1-2,TRBD1,CSVGGRDRGDYGYTF,TGCAGCGTTGGAGGGCGGGACAGGGGGGACTATGGCTACACCTTC
.,TRBV28,TRBJ2-3,.,CASTRGILARDTQYF,TGTGCCAGCACCCGCGGTATATTAGCGAGAGATACGCAGTATTTT
.,TRBV7-9,TRBJ1-2,.,CASSLQGRALSFGYTF,TGTGCCAGCAGCTTACAGGGCAGGGCCTTGTCCTTCGGCTACACCTTC
.,TRBV9,TRBJ1-5,TRBD1,CASSVRTGGGQPQHF,TGTGCCAGCAGCGTAAGGACAGGGGGCGGTCAGCCCCAGCATTTT
.,TRBV6-6,TRBJ2-5,.,CASRKETFQETQYF,TGTGCCAGCAGAAAGGAGACGTTCCAAGAGACCCAGTACTTC
once,TRBV2,TRBJ2-2,TRBD1,CASSVGQGGTGELFF,TGTGCCAGCAGCGTAGGACAGGGAGGCACCGGGGAGCTGTTTTTT
.,TRBV15,TRBJ2-2,TRBD2,CATGTSGNTGELFF,TGTGCCACAGGGACTAGCGGGAACACCGGGGAGCTGTTTTTT
.,TRBV2,TRBJ1-4,.,CASSTGTGDEKLFF,TGTGCCAGCAGTACCGGGACGGGAGATGAAAAACTGTTTTTT
.,TRBV9,TRBJ2-3,TRBD2,CASSARLAGGPGLEDTQYF,TGTGCCAGCAGCGCCCGACTAGCGGGGGGACCGGGTCTAGAAGATACGCAGTATTTT
.,TRBV28,TRBJ2-7,.,CAGGTEYEQYF,TGTGCTGGAGGGACAGAATACGAGCAGTACTTC
.,TRBV5-4,TRBJ2-4,.,CASSLVAQGNIQYF,TGTGCCAGCAGCTTGGTTGCTCAGGGAAACATTCAGTACTTC
.,TRBV30,TRBJ2-5,TRBD2,CAWSGRWEGRLETQYF,TGTGCCTGGAGTGGACGGTGGGAGGGCCGATTAGAGACCCAGTACTTC
once,TRBV5-4,TRBJ1-2,.,CASSLNRQPYGYTF,TGTGCCAGCAGCCTCAACCGACAGCCCTATGGCTACACCTTC
.,TRBV24-1,TRBJ1-5,.,CATSDHKSNQPQHF,TGTGCCACCAGTGACCACAAATCGAATCAGCCCCAGCATTTT
.,TRBV7-9,TRBJ2-4,.,CASSHQATGFRDIQYF,TGTGCCAGCAGCCACCAAGCCACAGGGTTTCGGGACATTCAGTACTTC
.,TRBV27,TRBJ2-7,TRBD2,CASSSRLALYEQYF,TGTGCCAGCAGCTCACGACTAGCTCTCTACGAGCAGTACTTC
.,TRBV5-1,TRBJ2-4,TRBD2,CASSYPGLAENIQYF,TGCGCCAGCAGCTACCCGGGACTAGCTGAAAACATTCAGTACTTC
.,TRBV5-1,TRBJ1-2,.,CASTAEPFYGYTF,TGCGCCAGCACCGCCGAGCCATTCTATGGCTACACCTTC
.,TRBV9,TRBJ2-2,TRBD2,CASSPRGGRETGELFF,TGTGCCAGCAGCCCTAGAGGAGGGCGGGAGACCGGGGAGCTGTTTTTT
.,TRBV7-2,TRBJ2-3,.,CASSTTAGTSTDTQYF,TGTGCCAGCAGCACTACAGCGGGTACCAGCACAGATACGCAGTATTTT
.,TRBV3-1/TRBV3-2,TRBJ2-7,TRBD1,CASSPGTGGTYEQYF,TGTGCCAGCAGCCCCGGGACAGGGGGGACCTACGAGCAGTACTTC
.,TRBV2,TRBJ2-1,TRBD2,CASSRSGGEGEQFF,TGTGCCAGCAGTAGGAGCGGAGGGGAGGGTGAGCAGTTCTTC
once,TRBV19,TRBJ2-1,TRBD1,CASSIYRDRILEQFF,TGTGCCAGTAGTATCTACCGGGACAGAATCCTCGAGCAGTTCTTC